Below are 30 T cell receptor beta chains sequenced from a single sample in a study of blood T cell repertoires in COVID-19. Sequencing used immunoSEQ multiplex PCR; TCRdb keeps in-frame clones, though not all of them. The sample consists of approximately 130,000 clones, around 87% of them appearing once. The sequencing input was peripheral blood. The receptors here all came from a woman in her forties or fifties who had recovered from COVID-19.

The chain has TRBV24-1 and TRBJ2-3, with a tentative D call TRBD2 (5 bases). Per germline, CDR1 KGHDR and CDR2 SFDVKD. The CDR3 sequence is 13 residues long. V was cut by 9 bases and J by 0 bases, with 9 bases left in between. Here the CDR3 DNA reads TGTGCCACCGGTTTAGCGAGCACAGATACGCAGTATTTT. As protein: CATGLASTDTQYF.

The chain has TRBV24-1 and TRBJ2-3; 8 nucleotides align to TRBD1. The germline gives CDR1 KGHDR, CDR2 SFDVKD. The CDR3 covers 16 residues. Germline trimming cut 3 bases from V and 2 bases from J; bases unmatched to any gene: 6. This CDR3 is CATSDPGQGYTDTQYF. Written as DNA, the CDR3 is TGTGCCACCAGTGATCCCGGACAGGGTTACACAGATACGCAGTATTTT.

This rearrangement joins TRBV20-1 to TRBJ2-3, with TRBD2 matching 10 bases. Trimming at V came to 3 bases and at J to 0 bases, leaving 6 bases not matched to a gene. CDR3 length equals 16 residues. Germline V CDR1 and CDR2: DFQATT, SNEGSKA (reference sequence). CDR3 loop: CSASGTSASSTDTQYF. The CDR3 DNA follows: TGCAGTGCTAGTGGGACTAGCGCTTCTAGCACAGATACGCAGTATTTT.

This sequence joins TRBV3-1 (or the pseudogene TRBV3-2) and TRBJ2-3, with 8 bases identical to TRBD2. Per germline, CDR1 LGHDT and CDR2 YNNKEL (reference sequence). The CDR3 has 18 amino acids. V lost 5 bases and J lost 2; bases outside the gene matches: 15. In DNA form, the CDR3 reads TGTGCCAGCAGCACGAGGAGTCAGCGGGGGAGGCTCACAGATACGCAGTATTTT. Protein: CASSTRSQRGRLTDTQYF.

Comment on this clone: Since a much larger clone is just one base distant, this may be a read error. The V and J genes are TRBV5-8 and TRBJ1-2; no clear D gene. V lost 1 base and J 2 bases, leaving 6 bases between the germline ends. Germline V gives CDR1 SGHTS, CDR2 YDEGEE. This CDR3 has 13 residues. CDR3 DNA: TGTGCCAGCAGCTTGAGAGGGAACTATGGCTACACCTTC. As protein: CASSLRGNYGYTF.

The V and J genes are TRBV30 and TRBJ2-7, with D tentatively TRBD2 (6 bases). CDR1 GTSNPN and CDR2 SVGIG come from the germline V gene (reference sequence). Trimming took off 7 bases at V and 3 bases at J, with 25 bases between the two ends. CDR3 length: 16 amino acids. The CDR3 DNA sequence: TGTGCCTACGCCGGGGTTAGGGCGGGACTGGACTACGAGCAGTACTTC. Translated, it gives CAYAGVRAGLDYEQYF. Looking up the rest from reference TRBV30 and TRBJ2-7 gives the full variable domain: SQTIHQWPATLVQPVGSPLSLECTVEGTSNPNLYWYRQAAGRGLQLLFYSVGIGQISSEVPQNLSASRPQDRQFILSSKKLLLSDSGFYLCAYAGVRAGLDYEQYFGPGTRLTVT.

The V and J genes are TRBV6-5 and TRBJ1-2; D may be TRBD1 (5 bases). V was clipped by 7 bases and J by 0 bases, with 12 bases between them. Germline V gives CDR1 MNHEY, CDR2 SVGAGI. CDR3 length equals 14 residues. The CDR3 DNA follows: TGTGCCAGCACTTTCGACAGTCCTAACTATGGCTACACCTTC. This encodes CASTFDSPNYGYTF.

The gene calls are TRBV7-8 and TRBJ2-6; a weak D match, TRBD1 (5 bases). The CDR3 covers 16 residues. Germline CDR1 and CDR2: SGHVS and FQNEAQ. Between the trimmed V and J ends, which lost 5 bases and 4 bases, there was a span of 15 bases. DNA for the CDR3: TGTGCCAGCAGCCGAGAACCAGGGTCCGGGGCCAACGTCCTGACTTTC. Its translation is CASSREPGSGANVLTF.

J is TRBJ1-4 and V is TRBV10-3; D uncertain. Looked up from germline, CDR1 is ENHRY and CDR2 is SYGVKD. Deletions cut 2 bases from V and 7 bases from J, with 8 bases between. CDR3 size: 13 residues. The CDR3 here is CAISEVELEKLFF. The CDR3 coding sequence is TGTGCCATCAGTGAGGTGGAGCTTGAAAAACTGTTTTTT.

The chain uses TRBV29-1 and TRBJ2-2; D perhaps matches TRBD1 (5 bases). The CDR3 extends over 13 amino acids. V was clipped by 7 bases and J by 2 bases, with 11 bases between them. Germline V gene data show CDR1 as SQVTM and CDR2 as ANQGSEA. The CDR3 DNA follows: TGCAGCGGTTTTAGGGGTAACACCGGGGAGCTGTTTTTT. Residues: CSGFRGNTGELFF.

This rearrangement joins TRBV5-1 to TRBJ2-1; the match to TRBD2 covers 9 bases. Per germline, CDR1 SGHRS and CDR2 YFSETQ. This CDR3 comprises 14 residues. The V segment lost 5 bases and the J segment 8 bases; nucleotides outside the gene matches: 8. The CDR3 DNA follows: TGCGCCAGCAGTCGGACTAGCGATCGGGATGAGCAGTTCTTC. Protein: CASSRTSDRDEQFF.

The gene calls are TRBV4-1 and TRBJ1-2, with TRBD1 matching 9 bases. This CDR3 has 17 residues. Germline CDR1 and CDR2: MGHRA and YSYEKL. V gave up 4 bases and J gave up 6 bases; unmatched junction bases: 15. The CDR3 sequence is CASSPLIGTGKLDGYTF. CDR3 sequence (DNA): TGCGCCAGCAGCCCCCTAATAGGGACAGGGAAATTGGATGGCTACACCTTC.

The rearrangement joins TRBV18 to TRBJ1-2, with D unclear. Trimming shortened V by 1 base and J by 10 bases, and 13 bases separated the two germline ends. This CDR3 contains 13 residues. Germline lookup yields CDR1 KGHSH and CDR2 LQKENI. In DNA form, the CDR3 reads TGTGCCAGCTCACCACGAACAGCGGAAGACTACACCTTC. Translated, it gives CASSPRTAEDYTF. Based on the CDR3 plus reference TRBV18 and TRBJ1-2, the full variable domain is NAGVMQNPRHLVRRRGQEARLRCSPMKGHSHVYWYRQLPEEGLKFMVYLQKENIIDESGMPKERFSAEFPKEGPSILRIQQVVRGDSAAYFCASSPRTAEDYTFGSGTRLTVV.

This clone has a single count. The CDR3 sequence: CASSPLALEQYF. The CDR3 bases are TGTGCCAGCTCACCTCTAGCGCTCGAGCAGTACTTC. The chain is built from TRBV18 and TRBJ2-7; possible D gene TRBD2, 6 bases. CDR3 length: 12 residues. Germline CDR1 is KGHSH and CDR2 is LQKENI. The V end lost 3 bases, the J end lost 6 bases, and 9 bases lay between the germline ends.

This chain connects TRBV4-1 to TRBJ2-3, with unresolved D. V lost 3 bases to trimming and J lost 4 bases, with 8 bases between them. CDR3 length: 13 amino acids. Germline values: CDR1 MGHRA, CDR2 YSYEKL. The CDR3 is CASSHGEPDTQYF. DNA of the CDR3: TGCGCCAGCAGCCATGGAGAGCCAGATACGCAGTATTTT.

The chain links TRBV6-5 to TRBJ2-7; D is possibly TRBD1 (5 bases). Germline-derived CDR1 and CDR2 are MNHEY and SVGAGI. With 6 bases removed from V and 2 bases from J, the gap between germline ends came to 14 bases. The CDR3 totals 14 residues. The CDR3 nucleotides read TGTGCCAGCAGGGTTTCAGGGCCACCCTACGAGCAGTACTTC. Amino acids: CASRVSGPPYEQYF.

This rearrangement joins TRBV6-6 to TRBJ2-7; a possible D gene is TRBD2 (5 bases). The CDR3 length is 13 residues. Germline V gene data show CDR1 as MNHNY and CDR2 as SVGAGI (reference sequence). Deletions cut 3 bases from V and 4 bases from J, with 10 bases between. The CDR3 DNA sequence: TGTGCCAGCAGTTATGGACTCTCTTACGAGCAGTACTTC. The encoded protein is CASSYGLSYEQYF.

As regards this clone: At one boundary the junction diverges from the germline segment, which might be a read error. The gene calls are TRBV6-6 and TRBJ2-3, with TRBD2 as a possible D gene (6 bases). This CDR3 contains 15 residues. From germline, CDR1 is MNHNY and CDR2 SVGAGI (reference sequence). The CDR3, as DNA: TGTGCCAGCAGGTACTTAGCGGAAAGCACAGATACGCAGTATTTT. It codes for CASRYLAESTDTQYF.

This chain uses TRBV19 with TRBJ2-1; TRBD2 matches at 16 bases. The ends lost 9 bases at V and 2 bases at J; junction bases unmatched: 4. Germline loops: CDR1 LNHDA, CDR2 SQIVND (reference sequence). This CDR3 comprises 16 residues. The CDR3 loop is CASLGLAGGPYNEQFF. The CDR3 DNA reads TGTGCCAGCCTGGGACTAGCGGGGGGGCCCTACAATGAGCAGTTCTTC.

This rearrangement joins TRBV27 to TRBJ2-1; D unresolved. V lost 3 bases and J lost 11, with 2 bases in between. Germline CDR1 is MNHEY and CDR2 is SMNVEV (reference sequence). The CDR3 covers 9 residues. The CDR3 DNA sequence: TGTGCCAGCAGTTTTAAGCAGTTCTTC. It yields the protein CASSFKQFF.

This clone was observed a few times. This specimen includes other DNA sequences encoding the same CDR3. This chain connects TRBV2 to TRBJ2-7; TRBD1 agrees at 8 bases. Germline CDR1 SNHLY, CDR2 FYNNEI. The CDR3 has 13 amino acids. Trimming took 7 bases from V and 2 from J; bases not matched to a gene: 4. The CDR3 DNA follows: TGTGCCAGCAAGAGGACAGGGACCTACGAGCAGTACTTC. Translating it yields CASKRTGTYEQYF. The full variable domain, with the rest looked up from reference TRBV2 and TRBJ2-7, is EPEVTQTPSHQVTQMGQEVILRCVPISNHLYFYWYRQILGQKVEFLVSFYNNEISEKSEIFDDQFSVERPDGSNFTLKIRSTKLEDSAMYFCASKRTGTYEQYFGPGTRLTVT.

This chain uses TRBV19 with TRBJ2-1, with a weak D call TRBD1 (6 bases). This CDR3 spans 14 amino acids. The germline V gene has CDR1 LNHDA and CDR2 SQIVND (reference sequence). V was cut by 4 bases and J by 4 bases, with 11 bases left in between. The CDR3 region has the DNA TGTGCCAGTAGTAAACGGGACACTTACAATGAGCAGTTCTTC. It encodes CASSKRDTYNEQFF.

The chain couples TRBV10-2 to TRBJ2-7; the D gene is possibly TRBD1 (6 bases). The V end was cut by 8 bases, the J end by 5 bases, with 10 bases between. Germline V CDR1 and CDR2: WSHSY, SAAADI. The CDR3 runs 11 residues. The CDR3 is CASGRGNEQYF. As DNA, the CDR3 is TGCGCCAGCGGTAGGGGGAACGAGCAGTACTTC.

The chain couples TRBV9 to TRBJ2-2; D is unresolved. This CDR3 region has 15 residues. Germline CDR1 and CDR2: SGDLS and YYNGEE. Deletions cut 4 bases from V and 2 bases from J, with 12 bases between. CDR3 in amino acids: CASSPVVANTGELFF. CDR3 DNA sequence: TGTGCCAGCAGCCCGGTCGTCGCAAACACCGGGGAGCTGTTTTTT.

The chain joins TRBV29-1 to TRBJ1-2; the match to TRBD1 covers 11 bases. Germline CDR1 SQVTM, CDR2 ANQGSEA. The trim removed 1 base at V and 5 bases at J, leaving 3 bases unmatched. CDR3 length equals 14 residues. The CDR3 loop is CSVEGTGGLYGYTF. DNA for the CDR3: TGCAGCGTTGAAGGGACAGGGGGCCTATATGGCTACACCTTC.

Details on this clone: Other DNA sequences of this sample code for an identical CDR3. CDR3 DNA sequence: TGTGCCAGTGGGAGAGCAGGCGTCATGAACACTGAAGCTTTCTTT. Its protein is CASGRAGVMNTEAFF. The V and J genes are TRBV19 and TRBJ1-1, with no clear D. CDR1 and CDR2 from the germline V gene are LNHDA and SQIVND (reference sequence). Trimming shortened V by 8 bases and J by 0 bases, and 16 bases separated the two germline ends. The CDR3 is 15 residues long.

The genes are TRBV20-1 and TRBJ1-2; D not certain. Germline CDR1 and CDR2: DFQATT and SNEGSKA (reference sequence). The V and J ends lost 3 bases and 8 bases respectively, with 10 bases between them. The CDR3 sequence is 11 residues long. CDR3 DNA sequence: TGCAGTGCTAGTCCCGGGGTCGGCTACACCTTC. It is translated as CSASPGVGYTF.

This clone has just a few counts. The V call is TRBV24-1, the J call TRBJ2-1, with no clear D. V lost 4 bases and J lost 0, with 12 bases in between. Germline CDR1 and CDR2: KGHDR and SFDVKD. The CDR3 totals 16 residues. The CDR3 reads CATSDTQLSSYNEQFF. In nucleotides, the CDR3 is TGTGCCACCAGTGACACACAGCTCAGCTCCTACAATGAGCAGTTCTTC.

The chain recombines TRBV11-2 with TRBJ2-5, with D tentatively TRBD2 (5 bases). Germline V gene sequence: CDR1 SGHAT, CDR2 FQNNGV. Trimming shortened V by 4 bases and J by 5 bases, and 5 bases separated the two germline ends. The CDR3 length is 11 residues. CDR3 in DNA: TGTGCCAGCAGCTGGGAGGAGACCCAGTACTTC. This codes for CASSWEETQYF.

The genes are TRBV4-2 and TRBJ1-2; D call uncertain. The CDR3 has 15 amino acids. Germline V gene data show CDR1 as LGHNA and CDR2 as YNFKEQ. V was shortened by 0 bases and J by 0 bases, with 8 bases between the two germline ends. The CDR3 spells CASSQDGPSNYGYTF. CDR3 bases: TGTGCCAGCAGCCAAGATGGGCCCTCTAACTATGGCTACACCTTC.